This TCR beta chain is drawn from a study of cytomegalovirus exposure and HLA in healthy donors. Germline V gives CDR1 SGHNT, CDR2 YYREEE (reference sequence). This CDR3 spans 16 amino acids. The V gene end was trimmed by 8 bases and the J gene end by 0 bases; junction bases not matched to a gene: 7. Primers: 60 Vbeta forward and 13 Jbeta reverse. Clones were sequenced by immunoSEQ multiplex PCR, and TCRdb holds only the in-frame ones, with some missing. This sample has some 130,000 clones, with around 81% found just once. On this clone: Antigen specificity is unknown.

Each of the donors was a healthy bone marrow donor. Findings and caveats of the study: HLA alleles showed associations with about 15,000 TCR beta sequences in a later analysis, at a 0.05 false discovery rate. Earlier results showed most TCR beta V segments being productive about 87% or about 30% of the time. A later analysis revealed that TCR association rates differed between HLA loci, peaking at DRB1 and bottoming out at HLA-C.

The V gene is TRBV5-4, the J gene TRBJ2-7; 14 nucleotides align to TRBD2. The sequence was collected from a young man in good health and CMV-seronegative. The sequencing input was PBMCs. The CDR3 nucleotides read TGTGCCAGGGGACTAGCGGGGGATTGGGGCTCCTACGAGCAGTACTTC. Translated, it gives CARGLAGDWGSYEQYF.